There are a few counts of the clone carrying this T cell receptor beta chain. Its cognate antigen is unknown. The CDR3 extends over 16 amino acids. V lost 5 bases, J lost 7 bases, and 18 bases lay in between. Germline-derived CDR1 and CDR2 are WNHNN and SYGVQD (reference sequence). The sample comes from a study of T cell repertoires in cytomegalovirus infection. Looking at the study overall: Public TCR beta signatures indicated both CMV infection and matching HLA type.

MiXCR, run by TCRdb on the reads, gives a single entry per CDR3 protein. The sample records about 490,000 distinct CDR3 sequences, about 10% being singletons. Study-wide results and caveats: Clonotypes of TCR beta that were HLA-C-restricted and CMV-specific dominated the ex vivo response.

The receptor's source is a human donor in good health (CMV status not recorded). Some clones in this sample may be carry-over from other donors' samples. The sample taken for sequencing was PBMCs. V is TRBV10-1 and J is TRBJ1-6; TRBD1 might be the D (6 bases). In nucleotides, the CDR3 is TGCGCCAGCAGTTTCGACAGGACCGATGGAAATTCACCCCTCCACTTT. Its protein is CASSFDRTDGNSPLHF.